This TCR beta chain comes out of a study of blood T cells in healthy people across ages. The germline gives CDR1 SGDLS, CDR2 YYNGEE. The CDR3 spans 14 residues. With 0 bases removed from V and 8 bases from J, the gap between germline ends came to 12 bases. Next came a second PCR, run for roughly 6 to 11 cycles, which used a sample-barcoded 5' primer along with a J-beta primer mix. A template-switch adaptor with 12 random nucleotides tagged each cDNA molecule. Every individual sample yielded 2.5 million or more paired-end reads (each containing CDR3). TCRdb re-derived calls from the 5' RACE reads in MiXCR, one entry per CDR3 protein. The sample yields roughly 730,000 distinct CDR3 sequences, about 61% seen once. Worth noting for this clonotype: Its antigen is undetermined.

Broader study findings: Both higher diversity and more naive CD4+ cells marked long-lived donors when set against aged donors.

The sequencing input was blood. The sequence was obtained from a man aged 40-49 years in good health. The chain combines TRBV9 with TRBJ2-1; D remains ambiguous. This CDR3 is CASSVEGRVDEQFF. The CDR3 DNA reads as TGTGCCAGCAGCGTAGAGGGTAGGGTCGATGAGCAGTTCTTC.